This T cell receptor beta chain was obtained from a study of CD8 T cells in ankylosing spondylitis. Molecular-barcoded quantitative 5'-RACE produced these TCR beta libraries. TCRdb reanalysed the 5' RACE reads using MiXCR and keeps one entry per CDR3 protein. The sample includes roughly 440,000 distinct CDR3 sequences, under 20% of them seen just once. V lost 0 bases, J lost 5 bases, and 4 bases stayed unmatched. This CDR3 comprises 15 residues. The germline CDR1 and CDR2 sequences are LGHNA and YNFKEQ. Notes on the study in general: Existing reports had already noted some motif variants in reactive arthritis synovial fluid and blood. Characteristic of ankylosing spondylitis blood, it appeared, was a TCR beta motif comprising about eight highly homologous variants.

Details on this clonotype: The target antigen is unknown.

The V call is TRBV4-2, the J call TRBJ1-3; the match to TRBD1 covers 7 bases. Sequenced input: blood, either unsorted or a sorted T cell fraction (not recorded which). The TCR was taken from a male donor with ankylosing spondylitis. The CDR3 DNA reads as TGTGCCAGCAGCCAAGATTGGGACAGCCGAAACACCATATATTTT. Translated, it gives CASSQDWDSRNTIYF.